A selection of T cell receptor beta chains follows, all from one sample in a study of T cell repertoires in aging, cancer and after chemotherapy. TCRdb re-called the multiplex PCR reads with MiXCR, one entry per CDR3 protein. Found here are just under 2,500 distinct CDR3 sequences, approximately 24% of them singletons; the top ten hold roughly 10%. Sequenced: blood. The receptor source for this set is a human donor in good health. Both conserved end residues are part of each CDR3. The D gene is left open where the match is weak. A row's size may be missing; if present it is once, few, many or a size class.

V,size,J,D,CDR3,DNA
TRBV6-5,large,TRBJ2-6,-,CASRGGQGGSGANVLTF,TGTGCCAGCAGAGGAGGGCAGGGGGGTAGTGGGGCCAACGTCCTGACTTTC
TRBV30,medium-sized,TRBJ1-6,TRBD1,CAWSSGQGIWGRYSPLHF,TGTGCCTGGAGTTCCGGACAGGGAATTTGGGGTCGGTATTCACCCCTCCACTTT
TRBV20-1,-,TRBJ2-7,TRBD1,CSARPRDRDYEQYF,TGCAGTGCTAGGCCCCGGGACAGGGACTACGAGCAGTACTTC
TRBV29-1,large,TRBJ1-1,-,CSAGEDVAFF,TGCAGCGCCGGTGAGGACGTAGCTTTCTTT
TRBV5-4,few,TRBJ1-1,-,CASSTTGVKGWNTEAFF,TGTGCCAGCAGCACGACCGGGGTTAAGGGTTGGAACACTGAAGCTTTCTTT
TRBV12-3/TRBV12-4,medium-sized,TRBJ2-2,TRBD1,CASRLTGTGNAGELFF,TGTGCCAGCAGGCTTACCGGGACAGGGAATGCCGGGGAGCTGTTTTTT
TRBV5-5,medium-sized,TRBJ2-6,-,CASSLAGSSGANVLTF,TGTGCCAGCAGCTTGGCAGGGAGCTCTGGGGCCAACGTCCTGACTTTC
TRBV20-1,-,TRBJ2-7,-,CSAREGNSYEQYF,TGCAGTGCTAGAGAAGGTAACTCCTACGAGCAGTACTTC
TRBV14,few,TRBJ2-2,-,CASSPRGYTGELFF,TGTGCCAGCAGCCCCCGAGGGTACACCGGGGAGCTGTTTTTT
TRBV13,large,TRBJ1-2,TRBD1,CASSTQGRRGYTF,TGTGCCAGCAGTACACAGGGGAGGCGAGGCTACACCTTC
TRBV12-3/TRBV12-4,medium-sized,TRBJ2-3,-,CASSRHEDTQYF,TGTGCCAGCAGTCGACACGAAGATACGCAGTATTTT
TRBV6-1,medium-sized,TRBJ2-7,TRBD1,CASSENRGVVYEQYF,TGTGCCAGCAGTGAGAACAGGGGGGTCGTCTACGAGCAGTACTTC
TRBV7-2,-,TRBJ2-1,-,CASSNRLGEQFF,TGTGCCAGCAGCAACCGACTAGGCGAGCAGTTCTTC
TRBV20-1,few,TRBJ2-1,-,CSARGLALGEQFF,TGCAGTGCTAGAGGGCTAGCGTTAGGTGAGCAGTTCTTC
TRBV19,medium-sized,TRBJ2-7,TRBD1,CASSTPATGVQGEQYF,TGTGCCAGTAGTACCCCCGCGACAGGGGTACAAGGCGAGCAGTACTTC
TRBV6-6,once,TRBJ2-1,TRBD2,CVRLAGGPRNEQFF,TGTGTACGACTAGCGGGGGGGCCTCGAAATGAGCAGTTCTTC
TRBV5-5,medium-sized,TRBJ2-1,TRBD2,CASSSTSGGSSYNEQFF,TGTGCCAGCAGCTCAACTAGCGGGGGGTCCTCCTACAATGAGCAGTTCTTC
TRBV6-5,medium-sized,TRBJ1-6,TRBD1,CASSWTGPYNSPLHF,TGTGCCAGCAGTTGGACAGGGCCCTATAATTCACCCCTCCACTTT
TRBV4-3,-,TRBJ2-1,-,CASSQEPLRRGYNEQFF,TGCGCCAGCAGCCAAGAGCCTCTCCGGAGGGGATACAATGAGCAGTTCTTC
TRBV27,-,TRBJ2-2,TRBD1,CASSLKVGTANRNTGELFF,TGTGCCAGCAGTTTAAAGGTCGGGACAGCAAACCGGAACACCGGGGAGCTGTTTTTT
TRBV6-1,medium-sized,TRBJ2-5,TRBD1,CASSMDRGETQYF,TGTGCCAGCAGTATGGACAGGGGAGAGACCCAGTACTTC
TRBV11-2,-,TRBJ2-2,-,CASSLESRRLGELFF,TGTGCCAGCAGCTTAGAGTCCAGGCGGCTCGGGGAGCTGTTTTTT
TRBV11-1,-,TRBJ2-2,-,CASSIGAGTGADTGELFF,TGTGCCAGTAGTATAGGGGCCGGGACCGGGGCAGACACCGGGGAGCTGTTTTTT